This TCR beta chain was observed in a study of graft-versus-host responses after intestinal transplantation. To note about this clone: Its antigen is undetermined.

Generated by immunoSEQ multiplex PCR, the TCRdb table keeps only in-frame clones and is missing some. The table records 93,000 or so clones, 80% to 95% of them present only once. Deletions cut 4 bases from V and 7 bases from J, with 13 bases between. The germline gives CDR1 SNHLY, CDR2 FYNNEI. This CDR3 comprises 13 residues. The genes are TRBV2 and TRBJ1-1; the D gene is possibly TRBD1 (5 bases). Source: unstimulated CD8+ T cells sorted from spleen or lymph node cells, taken before intestinal transplant. The TCR originated in a human donor who received an intestinal transplant. The CDR3 is CASSGGGAFEAFF. The CDR3 nucleotides are TGTGCCAGCAGTGGCGGCGGGGCTTTTGAAGCTTTCTTT.